This TCR beta chain came from a study of shared clonotypes between healthy human individuals (dated by TCRdb to about 2020). Turning to the overall study: Two women and a few men aged 18 to 49 years were included in the cohort. For each donor, three plates each were used for CD4 naive and CD4 memory, two plates were used for CD8 naive, and one plate was used for CD8 memory. The study deeply sequenced blood TCR repertoires of about 5 healthy adults to estimate repertoire size and the extent of clonotype sharing between individuals. Libraries were prepared and TCR repertoires were sequenced by different laboratories using diverse techniques, in order to increase sequencing depth and limit assay-specific biases. Leukapheresis yielded between about 0.9 and 9 billion PBMCs per donor.

Using the deep immunoSEQ assay, TCR CDR3 regions were amplified from genomic DNA by multiplex PCR. For each cell subset, the extracted genomic DNA was distributed evenly across all wells of several immunoSEQ 96-well plates, and each plate served as one replicate. Each replicate PCR for sorted subsets received approximately 200 ng genomic DNA, equal to some 32,000 T cell genomes. The purified libraries were quantified using a Qubit 3.0 fluorometer, sized with a Bioanalyzer 2100, and then quantified again using the KAPA Library Quantification kit. Every immunoSEQ 96-well plate was sequenced on a separate single-read 150-cycle Illumina NextSeq 550 flow cell. From the authors' description of their analysis: Because the immunoSEQ output held only junctional sequences and lacked quality scores, the filtering could not match the filtering applied to full-length reads. To assign V/J genes and CDR3, sequences were annotated against IMGT germline references using PyIR, a Python wrapper for IgBLAST v1.9. Any read was removed if the V/J assignment was weak (E-value above 1e-6), the CDR3 was missing, or the read contained stop codons, out-of-frame junctions, or ambiguous translated residues. V3J clonotypes were defined by identical inferred V gene, J gene, and CDR3 amino acid sequence. Percentage overlap between repertoires was calculated by dividing the number of shared unique clonotypes by the size of the smaller repertoire. Richness of each repertoire was evaluated using RTK rarefaction, the Chao1 estimator, and Recon v2.1 estimates of unobserved clonotypes. OLGA was used to compute generation probabilities for all TCRbeta clonotypes that the gDNA method yielded from a handful of donors. In its TCRdb copy, this immuneACCESS table keeps in-frame sequences only and misses some clones. Where compared with another copy, unresolved V genes explain less than half of these, and the others have no known cause. That table furnishes V, J and clone size, whereas the DNA furnished D and trimming. The sample table records about 680,000 clones; about 90% of these occur just once. The ten largest clones add up to 24% of the sample.

With respect to this clone: This receptor's antigen is unknown. No qualities accompany the bases; no much larger clone lies one base away.

The CDR3 contains 16 residues, cysteine and phenylalanine counted. Of the read, only the CDR3 DNA is kept; its 48 bases are in frame from base 1. Looking up the germline V gene (reference sequence) yields CDR1 SEHNR and CDR2 FQNEAQ. Trimming takes 0 bases from V and 0 bases from J, and the germline ends sit 9 bases apart. CD8 naive samples consisted of CD45RO-negative cells that were positively selected for CCR7, yielding a CD45RA+CCR7+ population without TemRA cells. Healthy HIV-negative adults with no recently reported acute infections or vaccinations were included as donors. All donors were Caucasian adults living in Nashville, Tennessee, USA. Blood was obtained by leukapheresis, after which PBMCs were separated by Ficoll-Histopaque density gradient centrifugation and cryopreserved in liquid nitrogen vapor phase. Analytical flow cytometry was used to check the purity and quantity of every magnetically sorted T cell population. Genomic DNA was isolated from every sorted fraction and measured by UV absorbance on a Nanodrop 2000c.

Points the paper makes about the study in general: Sampling was restricted to blood, and TCR repertoires in tissues likely differ from the TCR repertoires found in blood. Across a handful of donors, roughly 5.4% of naive CD4, roughly 3.4% of naive CD8, around 2.1% of memory CD4, and approximately 0.42% of memory CD8 clonotypes were shared. Higher generation probabilities were observed for clonotypes shared by all four sorted-subset donors than for non-shared clonotypes. Incomplete sequencing was indicated by rarefaction of sorted-subset datasets, despite the large sequencing depth. Larger estimated clonotype richness was generally found for naive subsets than for memory subsets. Because the study included a small number of donors, the genetic and exposure-history diversity represented was limited. Based on pairwise subsampling, the degree of clonotype sharing among donors was expected to be affected by sequencing depth.

The sequence joins TRBV7-9 to TRBJ1-3; the D gene remains uncertain. The origin of this receptor is a man in his thirties or forties in good health. Material: naive CD8+ T cells sorted from blood. Per the publication, the cell subset or site label means: CD45RA+CCR7+. The DNA is TGTGCCAGCAGCTTAGCGGATTCAGACTCTGGAAACACCATATATTTT. Translated, it reads CASSLADSDSGNTIYF.